The TCR beta chain described here comes from a study of cytomegalovirus exposure and HLA in healthy donors (dated by TCRdb to about 2017). At the level of the whole study: An earlier analysis of roughly 630 of the donors reported 250 to 350 Gb of sequence data and roughly 100 million unique TCR beta sequences from about 200 million T cells. An early release covering roughly 600 HLA-typed donors comprised approximately 300 gigabases of sequencing data and around 86 million unique TCR sequences. Of the roughly 400 genotyped donors, 81% were placed in the genetic ancestry cluster associated with self-reported Caucasian donors. The aim of the study was to test whether cataloging public T cell receptors could identify signatures of past pathogen exposure. Using immunosequencing, the study profiled T cell repertoires from 550 to 750 subjects and related those repertoires to cytomegalovirus serostatus. In addition to the first cohort of around 670 subjects, a separate validation cohort of 120 different subjects was used. The study combined high-throughput TCR immunosequencing, statistical association of individual TCRs with disease status, and machine learning to predict cytomegalovirus infection status. To study patterns of TCR occurrence, a later analysis re-analyzed previously published TCR beta repertoires from 666 donors and added high-resolution HLA genotyping. Rather than using new phenotypic data, the later analysis identified candidate immune exposures from TCR beta sequences and from how often those sequences occurred across donors. An earlier analysis of some 600 of the donors applied high-throughput TCR beta sequencing to assess whether each TCR beta V gene segment acted as functional or pseudogenic. Donor age, sex, ethnicity and CMV serostatus were collected together with the repertoire data. In a later genetic analysis, genome-wide SNP genotypes for about three fifths of the roughly 670 donors were used, and that subset was treated as a discovery cohort. All discovery cohort repertoires had been generated on a single sequencing platform. HLA typing included class I and class II loci at four-digit resolution. Typing coverage differed by locus: A, B, C, DRB1 and DQB1 were typed in roughly 620-630 donors, DQA1 in about 500, DPA1 in some 600, and DPB1 in around 490. Because of strong linkage in the cohort, roughly five DR-DQ haplotypes were treated as single units for association and clustering. Among over 350 genotyped donors of the cohort, an average of about 240,000 unique TCR beta nucleotide sequences were sequenced per donor, roughly 20% of them non-productive.

The cohort was made up of 666 healthy bone marrow donors. At the time of sampling, all cohort members were nominally healthy, though unrecorded immune exposures were likely present. The donor was CMV seronegative and belonged to the group of 350 to 400 seronegative cohort members. A peripheral blood sample was provided by each donor, and peripheral blood mononuclear cells were used for TCR beta sequencing. The Qiagen DNeasy Blood Extraction Kit was used to extract genomic DNA from the blood cell samples. A note on this clone: No antigen is known for it. Base qualities are not provided; no much larger clone lies one nucleotide away.

General findings and caveats noted by the study authors: The study gave a list of around 170 TCR beta chains associated with cytomegalovirus. In a later analysis, TCR association rates were found to vary across HLA loci, with the most associated TCRs seen for DRB1 alleles and the fewest for HLA-C alleles. An association between a missense DCLRE1C variant and V-gene and J-gene trimming of TCR beta chains was found in a later genetic analysis and replicated in an independent cohort. Most TCR sequences were observed very rarely across donors, whereas some public TCRs were present in many individuals. Linkage disequilibrium might explain the correlated functional status among segregating V segments, but an unknown experimental factor could not be excluded. The earlier analysis of 450 to 700 of the donors excluded about 16 rarely observed V segments, including chromosome 9 orphons, because counts were too low. In a later analysis, about 16,000 TCR beta sequences were associated with specific HLA alleles at a false discovery rate of 0.05. A further reported finding was that TCR beta sequences accurately predicted the HLA-A and HLA-B alleles for most subjects in the first cohort. Some IMGT-functional V segments, including TRBV6-2 and TRBV6-3, could not be told apart with the 87-base-pair reads, so those segments were excluded. The sequencing pipeline was judged likely to have produced a cluster of highly shared sequence variants as a technical artifact. Roughly uniform sequencing depth across donors was assumed in presence/absence analyses, although this assumption may not hold. When HLA alleles, especially DR and DQ, strongly co-occurred, attributing TCR associations to individual alleles was difficult. A later genetic analysis reported fewer N-insertions in productive TCRs among donors in an Asian-associated ancestry cluster than the roughly 700-donor mean. In this cohort, only TCR beta chains were sequenced, and detectable features were limited by the absence of alpha or paired-chain data. The classifier was reported to diagnose cytomegalovirus status with high specificity and sensitivity in both the original and validation cohorts. In a later analysis, HLA-associated TCR beta chains showed more clonal expansion and lower generation probabilities than non-associated chains that were equally common. The authors suggested that the approach could potentially be generalized to other disease states and immunological phenotypes. According to a later analysis, parvovirus B19, influenza, CMV and Epstein-Barr virus appeared linked to several top co-occurrence clusters. In vitro tests confirmed that a few of the cytomegalovirus-associated TCR beta chains recognize cytomegalovirus antigens. HLA typing was unavailable for some donors at each locus, so association tests used only the typed subset. For the cohort, immune exposure information was limited to CMV serostatus. Most CMV-associated TCR beta chains appeared to be HLA-restricted in a later analysis, and the HLA associations seemed to be driven largely by CMV exposure. Broadly in line with IMGT annotations, most TCR beta V segments showed up in productive rearrangements about 90% or about 30% of the time in an earlier analysis of several hundred of the donors.

V is pared back by 5 bases and J by 6 bases, with 9 bases lying between the germline termini. Inclusive of the bounding cysteine and phenylalanine, the CDR3 is 12 residues long. Just the 36-base CDR3 DNA is kept, in frame starting at base 1. CDR1 and CDR2 are read off the germline V gene as SGHDN and FVKESK. The library was prepared using the immunoSEQ multiplex PCR assay. The multiplex PCR relied on a mix of 60 forward primers for TCR Vbeta segments and 13 reverse primers for TCR Jbeta segments. The CDR3 region of rearranged TCR beta genes was amplified from genomic DNA by a multiplex PCR assay. On the Illumina HiSeq System, the amplified TCR beta libraries were sequenced as 87-base-pair reads. Turning to the authors' computational methods: Across the 500 to 750 repertoires, a later analysis counted 60 million to 90 million unique TCR beta chains, around 11 million of which were shared by at least two donors. To remove PCR and sequencing errors, raw reads were error-corrected and collapsed into unique sequences using a nearest-neighbor algorithm that merged closely related sequences. CDR3 sequences were aligned to IMGT reference sequences to assign V, D and J gene segments. For a sequence to be retained, a match of at least six nucleotides was required to both a V gene segment and a J gene segment. Rearrangements were classified as productive when the CDR3 lacked stop codons and remained in frame with V and J, and all other rearrangements were classified as non-productive. CDR3 was defined according to IMGT convention as the region running from the second conserved V-encoded cysteine to the conserved J-encoded phenylalanine. In an earlier analysis of approximately 590 of the donors, sequences lacking an unambiguous match to a single V gene segment were excluded. An earlier analysis of roughly 590 of the donors called V segments functional above 56.7% productive rearrangements and segregating when the between-donor standard deviation exceeded 5%. A statistical classification framework was developed to diagnose cytomegalovirus status using the catalog of TCR beta chain sequences. In a later analysis, V and J genes were assigned by comparing TCR nucleotide sequences against IMGT/GENE-DB human TR gene sequences. A later analysis assigned CDR3 sequences and most-parsimonious VDJ recombination scenarios with the TCRdist pipeline. In a later analysis, every TCR beta chain was defined by the combination of its CDR3 amino acid sequence and its V-gene family, and reads without a unique V-gene family were dropped. A later analysis removed 600 or so highly shared, low-generation-probability nucleotide sequences to deal with suspected cross-contamination and a sequencing artifact. In a later analysis, a clonal expansion index was calculated for each public chain from normalized within-repertoire ranks of inferred template counts. In a later analysis, generation probabilities were computed using a VDJ recombination model fitted to out-of-frame rearrangements, and the results were checked against IGoR. A later analysis scored TCR-TCR, TCR-HLA and TCR-CMV co-occurrence with hypergeometric tests, applying a repertoire-size bias correction to TCR pairs. In a later analysis, false discovery rates were estimated by permuting HLA or CMV assignments 20 times. A later analysis grouped co-occurring TCRs with DBSCAN, adding TCRdist sequence similarity when clustering within HLA-allele-positive subsets. Co-occurrence clustering excluded repertoires with fewer than 30,000 or more than 120,000 public chains, plus five with anomalous nucleotide sharing. Not all clones reach the TCRdb copy of this immuneACCESS table, which keeps in-frame sequences only. Checked studies attribute under half of the gap to unresolved V genes and leave the rest unexplained. The V and J calls and clone size come from that table; D and trimming were worked out from the DNA. The sample includes 100,000 to 150,000 clones, with 60% to 80% observed a single time. The leading ten clones occupy around 3.3% of the sample.

The sequence came from a woman aged 50 to 60 in good health and CMV-seronegative. The chain links TRBV14 with TRBJ2-3; perhaps TRBD2 is the D gene, with 5 bases matching. The sequenced sample was PBMCs. CDR3 reads: CASSASGDTQYF. The base sequence is TGTGCCAGCAGCGCCTCGGGGGATACGCAGTATTTT. The full variable domain, completed from the reference TRBV14 and TRBJ2-3 proteins outside the CDR3, reads EAGVTQFPSHSVIEKGQTVTLRCDPISGHDNLYWYRRVMGKEIKFLLHFVKESKQDESGMPNNRFLAERTGGTYSTLKVQPAELEDSGVYFCASSASGDTQYFGPGTRLTVL.